This entry features one TCR beta chain sequence. Each cell subset's genomic DNA was divided evenly among several immunoSEQ plates. The protocol was immunoSEQ multiplex PCR, while the TCRdb copy is restricted to in-frame clones and leaves out a portion. The sample shows 650,000 to 800,000 clones, 90% to 95% of them seen only once. This record comes from a study of shared clonotypes between healthy human individuals. Losses at the gene ends were 3 bases for V and 4 bases for J; bases not matched to a gene: 1. The germline V gene encodes CDR1 SEHNR and CDR2 FQNEAQ (reference sequence). CDR3 length equals 13 residues. CD45RO-negative cells were positively selected for CCR7, leaving out terminally differentiated effector memory CD45RA+ cells.

The chain is built from TRBV7-9 and TRBJ1-2, with 8 nucleotides matching TRBD1. Material for sequencing was naive CD8+ T cells sorted from blood. The source of this sequence is a man aged 25-40 years in good health. In DNA, the CDR3 is TGTGCCAGCAGCTTGGGACAGGTCTATGGCTACACCTTC. The encoded protein is CASSLGQVYGYTF.